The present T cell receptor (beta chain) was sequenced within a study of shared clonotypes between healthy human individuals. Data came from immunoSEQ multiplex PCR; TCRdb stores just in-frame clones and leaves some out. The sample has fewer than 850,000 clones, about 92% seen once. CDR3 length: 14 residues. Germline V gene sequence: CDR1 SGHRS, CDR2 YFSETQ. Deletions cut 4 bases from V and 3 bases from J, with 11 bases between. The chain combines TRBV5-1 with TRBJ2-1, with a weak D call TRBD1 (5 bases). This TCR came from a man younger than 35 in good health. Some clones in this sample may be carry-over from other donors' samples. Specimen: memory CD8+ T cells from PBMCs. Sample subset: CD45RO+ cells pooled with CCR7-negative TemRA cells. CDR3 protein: CASSGKDNYNEQFF. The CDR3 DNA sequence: TGCGCCAGCAGCGGGAAGGACAACTACAATGAGCAGTTCTTC. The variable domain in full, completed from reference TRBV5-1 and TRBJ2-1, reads KAGVTQTPRYLIKTRGQQVTLSCSPISGHRSVSWYQQTPGQGLQFLFEYFSETQRNKGNFPGRFSGRQFSNSRSEMNVSTLELGDSALYLCASSGKDNYNEQFFGPGTRLTVL.